A selection of T cell receptor beta chains follows, all from one sample in a study of blood T cell repertoires in COVID-19. Produced via immunoSEQ multiplex PCR; TCRdb's table is partial and in-frame only. The data contain some 83,000 clones, approximately 89% of them singletons. Sequenced input: peripheral blood. These receptors were collected from a man aged 50-60 years with acute or convalescent COVID-19. Both conserved end residues are part of each CDR3. The D gene is left open where the match is weak.

cdr3_aa v_call d_call
CASGKSSNTGELFF TRBV2 -
CASVPPGSTNEKLFF TRBV7-9 -
CASSPGPRGSFNSPLHF TRBV7-2 -
CASTLDRDSPLHF TRBV11-2 TRBD1
CASTGSSYNEQFF TRBV6-5 -
CASSLLGQNTEAFF TRBV7-9 -
CASSGQARNQPQHF TRBV7-8 TRBD1
CASSDRGSGNTIYF TRBV19 TRBD1
CASSLDPGAAYGYTF TRBV11-2 -
CASSPRLEAYEQYF TRBV4-2 -
CAWNGQGADTEAFF TRBV30 TRBD1
CASSINGAYNEQFF TRBV19 -
CASSLPFGGWAFF TRBV6-5 -
CASSPDSLSETQYF TRBV18 -
CASSLEQRPNTEAFF TRBV7-9 -
CASKQGRSYGYTF TRBV28 TRBD1
CASSRGEKLFF TRBV5-6 -
CASSQMALQVTDTQYF TRBV3-1/TRBV3-2 -
CASSTGTDSGNTIYF TRBV7-7 TRBD1
CAGGGQANTGELFF TRBV28 -
CASQEEPSPNYGYTF TRBV5-6 -
CASSLGRGTDTQYF TRBV7-8 -
CAISTIQGAHTEAFF TRBV10-3 -
CASSLPSQGGLRINFSPLHF TRBV28 TRBD1